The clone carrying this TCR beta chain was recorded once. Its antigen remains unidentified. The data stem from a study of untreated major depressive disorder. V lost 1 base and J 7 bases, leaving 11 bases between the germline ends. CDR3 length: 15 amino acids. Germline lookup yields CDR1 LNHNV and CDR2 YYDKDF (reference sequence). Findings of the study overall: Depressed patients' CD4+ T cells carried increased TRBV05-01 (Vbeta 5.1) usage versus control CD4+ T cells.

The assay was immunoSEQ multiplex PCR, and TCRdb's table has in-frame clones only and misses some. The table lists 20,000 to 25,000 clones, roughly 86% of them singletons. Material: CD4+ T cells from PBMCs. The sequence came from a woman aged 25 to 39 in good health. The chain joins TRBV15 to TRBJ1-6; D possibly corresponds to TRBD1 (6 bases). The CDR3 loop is CATSRGAGDNSPLHF. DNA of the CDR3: TGTGCCACCAGCAGAGGAGCAGGGGACAATTCACCCCTCCACTTT.